The following is a T cell receptor (beta chain) sequence with its context. This clone's antigen is unknown. The input lacks base qualities; no much larger clone sits a single base away. Whole blood was collected in K2EDTA tubes by collaborating institutions according to the institutions' own protocols. For TCRbeta analysis, collaborators shipped samples in one of three forms: frozen whole blood, isolated PBMCs, or DNA extracted from either of those sample types. V loses 1 base of germline sequence and J loses 11 bases, and the interval between the two ends is 12 bases. Taken from the germline V gene, the CDR1 and CDR2 loops are MNHNS and SASEGT. The CDR3, from cysteine to phenylalanine, totals 13 residues. Only CDR3 DNA is held: 39 bases, read in frame from base 1. The source of the sample is a study of blood T cell repertoires in COVID-19 (dated by TCRdb to 2019 to 2021). With respect to the entire study: Samples from collaborators originated in the United States, Italy and Spain and spanned both the acute and convalescent phases of COVID-19. The prospective study material was composed of cDNA or gDNA derived from T cells, B-cell-depleted T cells, or PBMCs. The dataset comprised deeply sampled blood TCRbeta repertoires from subjects exposed to, actively infected with, or recovered from COVID-19. A freely available public database, intended as a resource for researchers studying the immune response to SARS-CoV-2, is where the repertoires were released. Samples were obtained from the ongoing ImmuneRACE study (first 160 participants) and from 1,254 subjects provided by 6 global collaborators. Sample metadata almost always included a de-identified subject ID, COVID-19 status, age in years and sex. Where available, HLA class I and class II types were obtained from metadata supplied by the sample provider rather than from assay-based typing.

The immunoSEQ Assay, a bias-controlled multiplex PCR, was used to amplify TCRbeta CDR3 regions from genomic DNA. On the study's bioinformatics: The number of nucleated cells in each sample was estimated by amplification of reference gene primers within the assay. Sequence reads were collapsed and filtered to measure the absolute abundance of every unique TCRbeta CDR3 rearrangement. For each sample, productive Simpson clonality was calculated as the square root of Simpson's diversity index across productive rearrangements. TCRdb took over this immuneACCESS table, retaining in-frame rearrangements with V and J assigned. Such tables are incomplete; in checked studies, under half of the missing clones stem from an unresolved V gene, and the remainder is unexplained. V, J and clone size were drawn from that table, and D and trimming were deduced from the DNA. In this sample the table shows 45,000 to 50,000 clones, 65% to 85% of which occur a single time. Around 53% of the sample comes from the top ten.

The investigation overall reported the following: The quantity of clinical and demographic metadata differed by source and by participant and was supplied without curation.

Sample: peripheral blood. Here the chain combines TRBV6-1 and TRBJ2-4, with no confident D gene call. The receptor's source is a man in his 70s with acute or convalescent COVID-19. CDR3 reads: CASSEGLRLVQYF. The DNA sequence is as follows: TGTGCCAGCAGTGAAGGACTCCGGTTAGTTCAGTACTTC.